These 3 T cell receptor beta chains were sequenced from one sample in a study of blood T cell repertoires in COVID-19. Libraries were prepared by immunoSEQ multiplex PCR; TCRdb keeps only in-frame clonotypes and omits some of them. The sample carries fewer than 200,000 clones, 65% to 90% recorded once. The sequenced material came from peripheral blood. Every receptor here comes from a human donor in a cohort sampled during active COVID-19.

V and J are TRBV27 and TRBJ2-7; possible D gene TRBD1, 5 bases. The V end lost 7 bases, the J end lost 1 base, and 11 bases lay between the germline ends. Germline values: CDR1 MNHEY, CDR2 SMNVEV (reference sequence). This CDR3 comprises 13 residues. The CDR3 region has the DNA TGTGCCAGCAATCGACAGAATTCCTACGAGCAGTACTTC. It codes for CASNRQNSYEQYF.

The CDR3 sequence is CASSDHGLAGTYEQYF. The CDR3 bases are TGTGCCAGCAGTGACCATGGACTAGCGGGGACCTACGAGCAGTACTTC. The chain combines TRBV6-1 with TRBJ2-7; the match to TRBD2 covers 12 bases. Trimming cost V 3 bases and J 2 bases; bases outside gene matches: 5. The germline gives CDR1 MNHNS, CDR2 SASEGT. This CDR3 comprises 16 residues.

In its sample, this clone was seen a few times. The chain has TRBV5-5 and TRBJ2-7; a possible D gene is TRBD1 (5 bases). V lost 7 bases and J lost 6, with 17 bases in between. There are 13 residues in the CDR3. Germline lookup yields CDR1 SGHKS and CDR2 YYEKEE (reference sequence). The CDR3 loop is CASQGIPHVEQYF. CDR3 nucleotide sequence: TGTGCCAGCCAGGGAATCCCCCACGTCGAGCAGTACTTC.